What follows is one T cell receptor (beta chain) and its context. Only in-frame clones appear in the TCRdb table, and some are missing; sequencing was by immunoSEQ multiplex PCR. This repertoire shows almost 70,000 clones, 80% found once; its top ten account for around 15%. This specimen comes from a study of T cell responses to AZD1222 COVID-19 vaccine. Germline CDR1 reads SGDLS; CDR2 reads YYNGEE. The CDR3 sequence is 16 residues long. V was clipped by 3 bases and J by 0 bases, with 13 bases between them. The receptor was derived from an adult who received the AZD1222 COVID-19 vaccine. The source material was peripheral blood, sampled 28 days after the second AZD1222 dose. The chain employs TRBV9 and TRBJ1-3; the D gene is possibly TRBD1 (6 bases). The CDR3 is CASSDTGSASGNTIYF. The CDR3 coding sequence is TGTGCCAGCAGCGATACAGGGTCTGCCTCTGGAAACACCATATATTTT.